Reported below is one TCR beta chain. Profiling relied on immunoSEQ multiplex PCR, and the TCRdb table lists in-frame clones only, not all of them. The sample holds 100,000 to 150,000 clones, about 95% seen once. This sample stems from a study of human thymus T cells. Trimming pared 4 bases from V and 7 bases from J, leaving 16 bases between. The CDR3 consists of 14 residues. Germline V gives CDR1 LNHDA, CDR2 SQIVND (reference sequence). Thymus specimens were resections from corrective heart surgery. The chain recombines TRBV19 with TRBJ1-2, with a weak D call TRBD1 (6 bases). The sequenced sample was thymus tissue. The receptor was derived from a boy less than two years old with a congenital heart defect but otherwise immunologically healthy. Here the CDR3 DNA reads TGTGCCAGTAGTAGAATGTGGGGGGCGCCTGGCTACACCTTC. It is translated as CASSRMWGAPGYTF.